This TCR beta chain was retrieved from a study of shared clonotypes between healthy human individuals. Participating donors were healthy, HIV-negative adults free of recent acute infections or vaccinations. Generated by immunoSEQ multiplex PCR, the TCRdb table keeps only in-frame clones and is missing some. The table includes approximately 470,000 clones, 81% detected once. As to this clone: Its antigen is still unknown.

The length of the CDR3 is 15 residues. V shed 1 base and J shed 1 base, with 8 bases lying between them. Germline V lookup: CDR1 SGHVS, CDR2 FQNEAQ. Points from the study as a whole: The study sampled only blood, and tissue repertoires likely differ.

The chain joins TRBV7-8 to TRBJ2-1, with D unclear. This receptor was identified in a woman aged 35 to 49 in good health. Some clones in this sample may be carry-over from other donors' samples. Sequenced input: PBMCs. The CDR3 region has the DNA TGTGCCAGCAGCTTAGTACCGAGGTCCTACAATGAGCAGTTCTTC. The encoded protein is CASSLVPRSYNEQFF.